One and the same sample provided the 3 T cell receptor beta chains below, sequenced in a study of blood T cell repertoires in COVID-19. The protocol was immunoSEQ multiplex PCR, while the TCRdb copy is restricted to in-frame clones and leaves out a portion. The sample lists about 230,000 clones, around 83% occurring once. The sequenced sample consisted of peripheral blood. Source of these receptors: a woman aged 45-65 years with acute or convalescent COVID-19.

V is TRBV29-1 and J is TRBJ2-1, with 11 nucleotides matching TRBD1. This CDR3 is 13 amino acids long. With 4 bases clipped from V and 9 bases from J, the junction kept 5 bases outside the gene matches. CDR1 SQVTM and CDR2 ANQGSEA come from the germline V gene. CDR3 DNA sequence: TGCAGCGTTGTGGTGGGACAGGGGGGTGAGCAGTTCTTC. It is translated as CSVVVGQGGEQFF.

This clone was seen a few times. The chain links TRBV3-1 (or the pseudogene TRBV3-2) to TRBJ1-3; 8 positions agree with TRBD1. Germline CDR1 LGHDT, CDR2 YNNKEL (reference sequence). This CDR3 is built from 15 residues. J lost 6 bases, V lost 6 bases, and 10 bases had no gene match. The CDR3 loop reads CASSHTQGAENTIYF. The CDR3 nucleotides read TGTGCCAGCAGTCACACCCAGGGGGCGGAAAACACCATATATTTT.

The chain is built from TRBV27 and TRBJ1-5; no clear D. The CDR3 extends over 15 amino acids. The germline V and J ends were trimmed by 2 bases and 4 bases, with 12 bases remaining between them. Germline-derived CDR1 and CDR2 are MNHEY and SMNVEV (reference sequence). CDR3 DNA: TGTGCCAGCAGTTTACACGGACGGGGAAATCAGCCCCAGCATTTT. Encoded protein: CASSLHGRGNQPQHF.